Following are 2 T cell receptor beta chains from one sample sequenced in a study of blood T cells in healthy people across ages. The second PCR ran 7 to 11 cycles with a sample-barcoded 5' primer and J-beta primers. TCRdb re-called the 5' RACE reads with MiXCR, one entry per CDR3 protein. There are roughly 1.6 million distinct CDR3 sequences in the sample; about 31% occur only once, and 11% lies in the top ten. Sequencing was carried out using blood. These receptors were taken from a woman aged 25 to 39 in good health.

This clonotype has just a few counts. V is TRBV7-9 and J is TRBJ2-3; 10 bases match TRBD2. The trim removed 5 bases at V and 6 bases at J, leaving 8 bases unmatched. Germline CDR1 and CDR2: SEHNR and FQNEAQ (reference sequence). This CDR3 is 15 amino acids long. CDR3 amino acids: CASSVLAGSGDTQYF. For the CDR3, the DNA is TGTGCCAGCAGCGTACTAGCGGGGTCCGGGGATACGCAGTATTTT.

As to this clonotype: This could be a read error, since a much larger clone is one nucleotide away. The gene calls are TRBV20-1 and TRBJ2-7, with a tentative D call TRBD2 (6 bases). Deletions cut 6 bases from V and 3 bases from J, with 15 bases between. This CDR3 contains 13 residues. Germline V gene lookup returns CDR1 DFQATT and CDR2 SNEGSKA (reference sequence). The CDR3 DNA reads as TGCAGTGCCACCGGAGGGGATTACTACGAGCAGTACTTC. Translated, it gives CSATGGDYYEQYF.